This T cell receptor (beta chain) is drawn from a study of cytomegalovirus exposure and HLA in healthy donors (dated by TCRdb to the late 2010s). In the study overall: In an earlier analysis of fewer than 750 of the donors, 250 to 350 Gb of sequence data and 117 million unique TCR beta sequences from 180 million or so T cells were reported. About 5 DR-DQ haplotypes were handled as single units for association and clustering, since linkage in the cohort was strong. Genome-wide SNP genotypes for about 65% of the 666 donors were used in a later genetic analysis, which treated that subset as a discovery cohort. Of the roughly 410 genotyped donors, 80% to 90% were placed in the genetic ancestry cluster associated with self-reported Caucasian donors. To study patterns of TCR occurrence, a later analysis re-analyzed previously published TCR beta repertoires from under 750 donors and added high-resolution HLA genotyping. About 300 gigabases of sequencing data and 78 million or so unique TCR sequences were included in an early release covering roughly 700 HLA-typed donors. Alongside the repertoire data, information on donor age, sex, ethnicity and CMV serostatus was compiled. The later analysis used no new phenotypic data to find candidate immune exposures, relying instead on TCR beta sequences and their occurrence across donors. The number of donors typed differed by locus, with about 629-630 for A, B, C, DRB1 and DQB1, more than 500 for DQA1, approximately 580 for DPA1, and 472 for DPB1. The study aimed to test whether signatures of past pathogen exposure could be identified by cataloging public T cell receptors. To predict cytomegalovirus infection status, the study combined high-throughput TCR immunosequencing, statistical association of individual TCRs with disease status, and machine learning. Both class I and class II loci were covered by HLA typing, at four-digit resolution. In an earlier analysis of about 590 of the donors, high-throughput TCR beta sequencing was used to judge whether each TCR beta V gene segment behaved as functional or pseudogenic. Across 398 genotyped donors of the cohort, an average of roughly 250,000 unique TCR beta nucleotide sequences per donor were sequenced, and roughly 17% of those sequences were non-productive. Along with the roughly 670-subject first cohort, a separate validation cohort of over a hundred different subjects was used. All discovery cohort repertoires had been generated using a single sequencing platform. The T cell repertoires of around 730 subjects were profiled by immunosequencing and related to cytomegalovirus serostatus. The research as a whole found: The sequencing pipeline was judged likely to have produced a cluster of highly shared sequence variants as a technical artifact. Compared with the approximately 670-donor mean, donors in an Asian-associated ancestry cluster had fewer N-insertions in productive TCRs, according to a later genetic analysis. In vitro tests confirmed that a few of the cytomegalovirus-associated TCR beta chains recognize cytomegalovirus antigens. Most TCR sequences were observed very rarely across donors, whereas some public TCRs were present in many individuals. The study gave a list of more than 150 TCR beta chains associated with cytomegalovirus. Because HLA typing was unavailable for some donors at each locus, only the typed subset was used in association tests. When HLA alleles, especially DR and DQ, strongly co-occurred, TCR associations were difficult to assign to individual alleles. In a later genetic analysis, a missense DCLRE1C variant was associated with V-gene and J-gene trimming of TCR beta chains, and the association was replicated in an independent cohort. The presence/absence analyses assumed that sequencing depth was roughly uniform across donors, and that assumption may not be true. In both the original and validation cohorts, the classifier was reported to diagnose cytomegalovirus status with high specificity and sensitivity. According to a later analysis, parvovirus B19, influenza, CMV and Epstein-Barr virus appeared linked to several top co-occurrence clusters. Most CMV-associated TCR beta chains appeared to be HLA-restricted in a later analysis, and the HLA associations seemed to be driven largely by CMV exposure. An earlier analysis of approximately 600 of the donors showed that most TCR beta V segments appeared in productive rearrangements either about 87% or about 30% of the time, which broadly matched IMGT annotations. Because the 87-base-pair reads could not distinguish some IMGT-functional V segments, including TRBV6-2 and TRBV6-3, those segments were excluded. At a false discovery rate of 0.05, a later analysis linked 16,000 or so TCR beta sequences to specific HLA alleles. For the cohort, immune exposure information was limited to CMV serostatus. In a later analysis, TCR association rates were found to vary across HLA loci, with the most associated TCRs seen for DRB1 alleles and the fewest for HLA-C alleles. In a later analysis, HLA-associated TCR beta chains showed more clonal expansion and lower generation probabilities than non-associated chains that were equally common. Correlated functional status among segregating V segments might be attributable to linkage disequilibrium, but an unknown experimental factor could not be ruled out. A further reported finding was that TCR beta sequences accurately predicted the HLA-A and HLA-B alleles for most subjects in the first cohort. The authors suggested that the approach could potentially be extended to other disease states and immunological phenotypes. This cohort had only TCR beta chains sequenced, and the lack of alpha or paired-chain data limited which features could be detected. Because counts were too low, roughly 17 rarely observed V segments, including chromosome 9 orphons, were left out of the earlier analysis of approximately 580 of the donors.

The cohort was made up of approximately 670 healthy bone marrow donors. Cohort members were all nominally healthy when sampled, although unrecorded immune exposures were likely present. The donor was CMV seronegative and was included in the group of about 350 seronegative cohort members. A peripheral blood sample was collected from each donor, and TCR beta sequencing was performed on peripheral blood mononuclear cells. The Qiagen DNeasy Blood Extraction Kit was used to extract genomic DNA from the blood cell samples. Library prep was done by the immunoSEQ multiplex PCR assay. For the multiplex PCR, a mixture combining 60 forward primers for TCR Vbeta segments and 13 reverse primers for TCR Jbeta segments was used. Amplification of the CDR3 region of rearranged TCR beta genes was performed with a multiplex PCR assay on genomic DNA. On the Illumina HiSeq System, the amplified TCR beta libraries were sequenced as 87-base-pair reads. The authors' analysis ran thus. In a later analysis, tens of millions of unique TCR beta chains were counted across the 690 or so repertoires, and approximately 11 million of these chains were shared by at least two donors. To remove PCR and sequencing errors, raw reads were error-corrected and collapsed into unique sequences using a nearest-neighbor algorithm that merged closely related sequences. To assign V, D and J gene segments, CDR3 sequences were aligned to IMGT reference sequences. For a sequence to be retained, a match of at least six nucleotides to both a V gene segment and a J gene segment was required. Rearrangements were called productive when the CDR3 lacked stop codons and stayed in frame with V and J; all others were non-productive. Following IMGT convention, CDR3 was defined as the stretch from the second conserved V-encoded cysteine to the conserved J-encoded phenylalanine. Sequences without an unambiguous match to a single V gene segment were excluded from the earlier analysis of about 640 of the donors. In an earlier analysis of some 590 of the donors, V segments were called functional above 56.7% productive rearrangements and were called segregating when the between-donor standard deviation exceeded 5%. A statistical classification framework was developed to diagnose cytomegalovirus status using the catalog of TCR beta chain sequences. In a later analysis, TCR nucleotide sequences were compared against IMGT/GENE-DB human TR gene sequences so that V and J genes could be assigned. Using the TCRdist pipeline, a later analysis assigned CDR3 sequences along with most-parsimonious VDJ recombination scenarios. In a later analysis, each TCR beta chain was defined by its CDR3 amino acid sequence together with its V-gene family, and reads lacking a unique V-gene family were excluded. In a later analysis, 500 to 700 highly shared, low-generation-probability nucleotide sequences were removed to address suspected cross-contamination and a sequencing artifact. In a later analysis, a clonal expansion index for each public chain was calculated from normalized within-repertoire ranks of inferred template counts. Generation probabilities in a later analysis came from a VDJ recombination model fitted to out-of-frame rearrangements, and those results were checked against IGoR. A later analysis scored TCR-TCR, TCR-HLA and TCR-CMV co-occurrence with hypergeometric tests, applying a repertoire-size bias correction to TCR pairs. In a later analysis, false discovery rates were estimated by permuting HLA or CMV assignments 20 times. In a later analysis, co-occurring TCRs were grouped with DBSCAN, and TCRdist sequence similarity was added when clustering was performed within HLA-allele-positive subsets. Co-occurrence clustering excluded repertoires with fewer than 30,000 or more than 120,000 public chains, plus five with anomalous nucleotide sharing. TCRdb re-hosts the immuneACCESS table, in-frame sequences only. Its copies lack some clones; in the studies checked, an unresolved V gene accounts for under half of them, and the cause for the rest is not known. That table is the source of V, J and clone size, and D and trimming were worked out from the DNA. The sample contains about 130,000 clones, around 83% of them found a single time. The top ten clones comprise roughly 1.2% of the sample.

Notes on this clone: What antigen it recognizes has not been identified. No clone much larger than this one lies a single base away; base qualities are absent.

Germline trimming amounts to 3 bases on V and 2 bases on J, with 5 as the count of junction bases outside the gene matches. In the germline V gene, CDR1 corresponds to SGHTA and CDR2 to FQGTGA. There are 16 amino acids in the CDR3, from cysteine to phenylalanine inclusive. Just CDR3 DNA is preserved here, 48 bases in frame from base 1. This TCR was recovered from a girl aged 2 to 9 in good health and CMV-seronegative. The V and J segments used are TRBV7-3 and TRBJ2-3; 10 middle bases align to TRBD2. Sequenced sample: PBMCs. The CDR3 reads as follows: CASSFLAGALTDTQYF. The DNA sequence is given as TGTGCCAGCAGCTTTCTAGCGGGAGCTCTCACAGATACGCAGTATTTT.